This T cell receptor beta chain is drawn from a study of control samples from healthy donors and cancer patients. TCRdb's copy holds only in-frame clones and misses some; the assay was immunoSEQ multiplex PCR. The data contain around 120,000 clones, about 93% of them seen just once; the ten biggest clones take up around 1.8%. Trimming took 4 bases from V and 5 from J, leaving 11 bases between them. The CDR3 has 13 amino acids. CDR1 is MGHRA and CDR2 is YSYEKL in the germline V gene. The gene calls are TRBV4-1 and TRBJ2-5; D uncertain. The sequence came from a man between 50 and 59 years old with head and neck cancer. Sequenced sample: PBMCs. The chain's CDR3 is CASSLGPQETQYF. The CDR3, as DNA: TGCGCCAGCAGCCTCGGGCCTCAGGAGACCCAGTACTTC.